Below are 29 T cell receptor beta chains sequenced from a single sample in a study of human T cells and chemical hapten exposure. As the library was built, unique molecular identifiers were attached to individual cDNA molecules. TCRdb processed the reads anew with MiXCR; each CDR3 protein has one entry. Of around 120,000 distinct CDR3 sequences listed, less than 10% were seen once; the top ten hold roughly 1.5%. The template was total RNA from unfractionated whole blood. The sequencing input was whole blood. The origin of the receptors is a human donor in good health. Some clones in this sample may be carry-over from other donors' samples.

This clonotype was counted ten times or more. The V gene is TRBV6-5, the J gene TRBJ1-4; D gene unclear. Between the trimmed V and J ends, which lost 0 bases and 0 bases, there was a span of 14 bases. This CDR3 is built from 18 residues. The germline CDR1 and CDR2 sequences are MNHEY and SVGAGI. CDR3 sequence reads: CASSYSGRLHATNEKLFF. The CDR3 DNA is TGTGCCAGCAGTTACTCGGGCAGGCTACATGCAACTAATGAAAAACTGTTTTTT.

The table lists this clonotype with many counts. The chain's CDR3 is CASGDTGNTEAFF. The CDR3 DNA follows: TGTGCTAGTGGGGATACAGGTAACACTGAAGCTTTCTTT. This chain joins TRBV12-5 and TRBJ1-1, with D possibly TRBD1 on 5 matching bases. Trimming shortened V by 6 bases and J by 2 bases, and 10 bases separated the two germline ends. The CDR3 spans 13 residues. Germline values: CDR1 LGHNT, CDR2 FRNRAP. The variable domain in full, with the rest retrieved from reference TRBV12-5 and TRBJ1-1, is DARVTQTPRHKVTEMGQEVTMRCQPILGHNTVFWYRQTMMQGLELLAYFRNRAPLDDSGMPKDRFSAEMPDATLATLKIQPSEPRDSAVYFCASGDTGNTEAFFGQGTRLTVV.

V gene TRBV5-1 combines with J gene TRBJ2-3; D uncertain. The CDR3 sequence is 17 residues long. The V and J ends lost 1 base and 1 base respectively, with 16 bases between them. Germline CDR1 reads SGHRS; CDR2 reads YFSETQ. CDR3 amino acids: CASSLPNLDLGTDTQYF. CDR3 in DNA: TGCGCCAGCAGCTTGCCAAATCTAGATTTGGGCACAGATACGCAGTATTTT.

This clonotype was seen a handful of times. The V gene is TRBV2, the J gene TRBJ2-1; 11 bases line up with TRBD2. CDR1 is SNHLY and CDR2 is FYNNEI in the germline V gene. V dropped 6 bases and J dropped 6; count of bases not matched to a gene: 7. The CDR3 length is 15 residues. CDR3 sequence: CASSPTGTSGNEQFF. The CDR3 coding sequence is TGTGCCAGCAGCCCGACCGGGACTAGCGGCAATGAGCAGTTCTTC.

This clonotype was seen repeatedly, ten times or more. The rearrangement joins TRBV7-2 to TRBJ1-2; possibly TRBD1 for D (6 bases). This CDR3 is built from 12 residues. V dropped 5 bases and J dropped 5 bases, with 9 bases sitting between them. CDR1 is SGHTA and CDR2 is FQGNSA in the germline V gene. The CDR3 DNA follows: TGTGCCAGCAGCCCCGGACAGTATGGCTACACCTTC. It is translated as CASSPGQYGYTF.

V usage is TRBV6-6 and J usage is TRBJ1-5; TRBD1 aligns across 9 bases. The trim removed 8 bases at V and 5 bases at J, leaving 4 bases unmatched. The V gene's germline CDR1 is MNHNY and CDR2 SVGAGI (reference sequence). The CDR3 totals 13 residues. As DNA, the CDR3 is TGTGCCAGCTGGGACAGGGAAGATCAGCCCCAGCATTTT. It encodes CASWDREDQPQHF.

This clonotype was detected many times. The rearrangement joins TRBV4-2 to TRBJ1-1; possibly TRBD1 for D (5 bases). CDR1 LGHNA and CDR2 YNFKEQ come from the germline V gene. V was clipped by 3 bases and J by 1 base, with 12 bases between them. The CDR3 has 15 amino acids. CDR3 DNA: TGTGCCAGCAGCCAGGACACCCTACCGAACACTGAAGCTTTCTTT. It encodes CASSQDTLPNTEAFF.

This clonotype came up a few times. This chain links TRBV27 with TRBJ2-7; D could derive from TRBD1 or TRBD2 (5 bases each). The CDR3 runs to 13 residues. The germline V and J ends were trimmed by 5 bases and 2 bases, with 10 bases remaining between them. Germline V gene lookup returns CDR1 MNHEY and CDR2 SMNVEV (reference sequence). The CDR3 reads CASSLRDPYEQYF. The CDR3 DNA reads TGTGCCAGCAGTCTACGGGACCCCTACGAGCAGTACTTC.

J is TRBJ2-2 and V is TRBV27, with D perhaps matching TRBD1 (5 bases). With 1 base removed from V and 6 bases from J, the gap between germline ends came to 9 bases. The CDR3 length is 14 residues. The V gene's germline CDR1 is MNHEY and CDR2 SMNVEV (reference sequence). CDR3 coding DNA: TGTGCCAGCAGTTTATTGTTGGGGCCCGGGGAGCTGTTTTTT. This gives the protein CASSLLLGPGELFF.

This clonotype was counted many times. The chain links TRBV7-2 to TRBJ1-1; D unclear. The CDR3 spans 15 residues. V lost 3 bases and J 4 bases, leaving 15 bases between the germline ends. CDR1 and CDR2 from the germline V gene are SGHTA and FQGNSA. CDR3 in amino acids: CASSFYQVSGTEAFF. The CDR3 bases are TGTGCCAGCAGCTTTTATCAGGTGTCGGGCACTGAAGCTTTCTTT.

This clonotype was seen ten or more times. The CDR3 reads CASSSLRGDSPLHF. The CDR3 coding sequence is TGTGCCAGCAGCAGTCTTAGGGGGGATTCACCCCTCCACTTT. The V and J genes are TRBV12-3 or TRBV12-4 and TRBJ1-6; the D gene is possibly TRBD1 (6 bases). The V end lost 6 bases, the J end lost 8 bases, and 14 bases lay between the germline ends. This CDR3 comprises 14 residues.

The chain's CDR3 is CSVEGDKNTEAFF. CDR3 sequence (DNA): TGCAGCGTTGAAGGGGACAAGAACACTGAAGCTTTCTTT. V and J are TRBV29-1 and TRBJ1-1, with D perhaps matching TRBD1 (6 bases). The CDR3 is 13 residues long. V gave up 1 base and J gave up 1 base, with 7 bases separating them. Germline V gene lookup returns CDR1 SQVTM and CDR2 ANQGSEA.

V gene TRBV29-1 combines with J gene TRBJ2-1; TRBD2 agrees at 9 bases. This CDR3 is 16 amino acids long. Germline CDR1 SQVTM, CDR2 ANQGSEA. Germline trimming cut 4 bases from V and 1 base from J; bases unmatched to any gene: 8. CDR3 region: CSVAPMAGGSYNEQFF. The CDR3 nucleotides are TGCAGCGTTGCACCCATGGCGGGAGGGTCCTACAATGAGCAGTTCTTC.

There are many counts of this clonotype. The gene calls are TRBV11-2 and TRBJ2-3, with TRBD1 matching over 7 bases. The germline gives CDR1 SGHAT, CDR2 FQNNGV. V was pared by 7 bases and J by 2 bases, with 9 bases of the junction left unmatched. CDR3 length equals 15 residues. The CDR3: CASNRGDLFTDTQYF. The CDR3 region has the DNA TGTGCCAGCAACAGGGGTGACCTATTCACAGATACGCAGTATTTT.

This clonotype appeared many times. The CDR3 nucleotides read TGTGCCAGCAGTTCCAGAATATCGCCCCTCCACTTT. Protein sequence: CASSSRISPLHF. V is TRBV12-3 or TRBV12-4 and J is TRBJ1-6; unclear D gene. V dropped 4 bases and J dropped 13 bases, with 11 bases sitting between them. The CDR3 is made up of 12 amino acids.

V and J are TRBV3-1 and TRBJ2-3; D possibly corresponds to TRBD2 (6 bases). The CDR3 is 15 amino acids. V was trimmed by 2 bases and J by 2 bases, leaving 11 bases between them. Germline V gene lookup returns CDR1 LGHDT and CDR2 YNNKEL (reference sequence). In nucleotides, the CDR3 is TGTGCCAGCAGCCAATATCGCGGGGACACAGATACGCAGTATTTT. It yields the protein CASSQYRGDTDTQYF.

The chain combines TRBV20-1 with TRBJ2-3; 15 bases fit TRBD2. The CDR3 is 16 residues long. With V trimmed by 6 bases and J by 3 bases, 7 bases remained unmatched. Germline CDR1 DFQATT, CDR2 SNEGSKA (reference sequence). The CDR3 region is CSARTSGGAWTDTQYF. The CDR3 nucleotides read TGCAGTGCGAGGACTAGCGGGGGGGCGTGGACAGATACGCAGTATTTT.

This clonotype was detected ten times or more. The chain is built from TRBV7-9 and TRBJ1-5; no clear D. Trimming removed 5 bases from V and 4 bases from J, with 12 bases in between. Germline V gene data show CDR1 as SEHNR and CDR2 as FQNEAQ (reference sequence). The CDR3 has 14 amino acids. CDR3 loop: CASSPGVGNQPQHF. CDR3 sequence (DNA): TGTGCCAGCAGCCCGGGCGTCGGAAATCAGCCCCAGCATTTT.

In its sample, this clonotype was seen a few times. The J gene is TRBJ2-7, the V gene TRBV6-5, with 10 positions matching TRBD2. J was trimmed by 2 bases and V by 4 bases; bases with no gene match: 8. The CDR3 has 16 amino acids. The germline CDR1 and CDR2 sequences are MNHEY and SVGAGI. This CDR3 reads CASSSPSGRSTYEQYF. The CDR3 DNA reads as TGTGCCAGCAGTTCACCTAGCGGGAGATCGACCTACGAGCAGTACTTC.

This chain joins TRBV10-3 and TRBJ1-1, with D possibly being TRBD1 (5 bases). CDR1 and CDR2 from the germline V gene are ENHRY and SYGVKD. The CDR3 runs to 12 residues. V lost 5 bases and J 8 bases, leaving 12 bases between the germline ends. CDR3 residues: CAISSVRAEAFF. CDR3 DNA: TGTGCCATCAGTTCGGTCAGGGCAGAAGCTTTCTTT.

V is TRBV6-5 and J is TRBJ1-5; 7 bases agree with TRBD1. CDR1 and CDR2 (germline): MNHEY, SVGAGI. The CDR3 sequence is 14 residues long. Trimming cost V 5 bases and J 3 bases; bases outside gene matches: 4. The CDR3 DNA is TGTGCCAGCAGTCAAGACAGGGACAATCAGCCCCAGCATTTT. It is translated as CASSQDRDNQPQHF.

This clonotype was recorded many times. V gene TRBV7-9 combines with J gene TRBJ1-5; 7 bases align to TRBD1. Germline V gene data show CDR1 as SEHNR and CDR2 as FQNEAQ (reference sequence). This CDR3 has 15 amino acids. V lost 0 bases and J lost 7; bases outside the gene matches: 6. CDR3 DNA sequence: TGTGCCAGCAGCTTAGCTGGAGGGGGCGGGCAGCCCCAGCATTTT. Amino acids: CASSLAGGGGQPQHF.

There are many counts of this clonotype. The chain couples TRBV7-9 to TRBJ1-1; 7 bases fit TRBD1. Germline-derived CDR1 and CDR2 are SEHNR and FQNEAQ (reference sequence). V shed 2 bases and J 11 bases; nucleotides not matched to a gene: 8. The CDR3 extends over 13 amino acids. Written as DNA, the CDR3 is TGTGCCAGCAGCTTACGACAGGGAGAGACGGCTTTCTTT. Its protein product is CASSLRQGETAFF.

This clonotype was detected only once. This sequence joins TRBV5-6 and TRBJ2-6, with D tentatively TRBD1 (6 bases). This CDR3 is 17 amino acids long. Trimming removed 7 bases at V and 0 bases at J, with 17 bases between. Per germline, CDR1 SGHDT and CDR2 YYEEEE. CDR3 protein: CASHRPGHRSGANVLTF. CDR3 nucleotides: TGTGCCAGCCACCGCCCGGGACACCGCTCTGGGGCCAACGTCCTGACTTTC.

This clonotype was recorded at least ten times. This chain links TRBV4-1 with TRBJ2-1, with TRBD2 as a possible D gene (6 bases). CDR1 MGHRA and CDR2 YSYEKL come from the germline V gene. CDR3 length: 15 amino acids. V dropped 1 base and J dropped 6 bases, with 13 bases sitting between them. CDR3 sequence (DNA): TGCGCCAGCAGCCAAGTCCCCTCTAGCGCCAATGAGCAGTTCTTC. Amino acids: CASSQVPSSANEQFF.

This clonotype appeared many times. Written as DNA, the CDR3 is TGTGCCAGCAGCCCGAATCGCCAGGGGACCTGGAGCTACACCTTC. This sequence encodes CASSPNRQGTWSYTF. The V gene is TRBV7-9, the J gene TRBJ1-2; D is possibly TRBD1 (6 bases). The germline V gene has CDR1 SEHNR and CDR2 FQNEAQ (reference sequence). V lost 5 bases and J 9 bases, leaving 22 bases between the germline ends. There are 15 residues in the CDR3.

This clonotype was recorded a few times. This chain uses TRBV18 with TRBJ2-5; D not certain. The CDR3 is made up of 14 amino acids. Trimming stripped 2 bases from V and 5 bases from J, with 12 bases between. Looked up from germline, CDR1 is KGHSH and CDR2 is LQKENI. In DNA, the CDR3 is TGTGCCAGCTCACCAACCCTGGGTTCTGAGACCCAGTACTTC. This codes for CASSPTLGSETQYF.

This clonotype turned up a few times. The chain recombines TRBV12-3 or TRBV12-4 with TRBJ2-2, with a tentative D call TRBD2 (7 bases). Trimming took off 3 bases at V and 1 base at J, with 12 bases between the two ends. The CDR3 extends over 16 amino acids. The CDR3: CASSFRGAGNTGELFF. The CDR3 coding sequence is TGTGCCAGCAGTTTTCGGGGGGCGGGGAACACCGGGGAGCTGTTTTTT.

CDR3 bases: TGTGCCAGCAGTTCCCTCGGGGCACCATTACAAGAGACCCAGTACTTC. It specifies CASSSLGAPLQETQYF. The chain is built from TRBV27 and TRBJ2-5, with D perhaps being TRBD1 or TRBD2 (5 bases each). The CDR3 is 16 residues long. The germline V gene encodes CDR1 MNHEY and CDR2 SMNVEV (reference sequence). Between the trimmed V and J ends, which lost 4 bases and 2 bases, there was a span of 17 bases.